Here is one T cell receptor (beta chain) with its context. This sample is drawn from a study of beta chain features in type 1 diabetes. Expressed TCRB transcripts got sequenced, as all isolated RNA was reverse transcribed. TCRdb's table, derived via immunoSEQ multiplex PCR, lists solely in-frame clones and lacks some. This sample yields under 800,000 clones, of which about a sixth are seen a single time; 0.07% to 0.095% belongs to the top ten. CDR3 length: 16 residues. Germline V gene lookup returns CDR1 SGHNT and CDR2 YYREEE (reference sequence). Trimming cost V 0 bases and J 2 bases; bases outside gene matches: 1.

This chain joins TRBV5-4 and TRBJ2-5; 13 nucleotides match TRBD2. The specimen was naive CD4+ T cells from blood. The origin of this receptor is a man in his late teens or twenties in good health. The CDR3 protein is CASSLVTSGRQETQYF. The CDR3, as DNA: TGTGCCAGCAGCTTGGTGACTAGCGGGAGGCAAGAGACCCAGTACTTC.